This TCR beta chain was captured in a study of response to subunit inactivated influenza vaccine. Whole-study findings and limits: The study's authors posited that every seasonal influenza vaccination enlists few new T cells.

TCRdb reprocessed the RT-PCR reads with MiXCR, giving one entry per CDR3 protein. The data hold about 650,000 distinct CDR3 sequences, with more than 15% observed a single time. Turning to this clonotype: Its antigen is still unknown.

Sequencing used PBMCs from blood, obtained roughly 13 days after vaccination. The receptor's source is a man aged 50-59 years who received an inactivated influenza vaccine.

CDR3 in amino acids: CSARVGGSNEQFF. In DNA, the CDR3 is TGCAGTGCTAGAGTGGGCGGGAGCAATGAGCAGTTCTTC. The chain links TRBV20-1 to TRBJ2-1; 7 bases fit TRBD2. Per the germline V gene, CDR1 is DFQATT and CDR2 is SNEGSKA (reference sequence). V was clipped by 1 base and J by 6 bases; unmatched bases: 3. The CDR3 consists of 13 residues.